This record covers a single T cell receptor (beta chain). MiXCR, run by TCRdb on the RACE reads, gives a single entry per CDR3 protein. Of 90,000 or so distinct CDR3 sequences listed, 8.5% to 9% were seen once; the top ten hold just over 2.5%. V lost 5 bases to trimming and J lost 5 bases, with 24 bases between them. This CDR3 contains 17 residues. Time point denoted: pre-sensitization, week 0. Treatment reported: therapeutic diphenylcyclopropenone sensitization with weekly scalp DPC. These data belong to a study of human T cells and chemical hapten exposure. The rearrangement joins TRBV12-3 or TRBV12-4 to TRBJ2-5; the D gene is possibly TRBD2 (5 bases). This clonotype originated in a man aged 35-49 years with alopecia areata. Some clones in this sample may be carry-over from other donors' samples. The sample consisted of whole blood, taken in connection with sensitization to the hapten diphenylcyclopropenone (DPC). The CDR3 DNA reads as TGTGCCAGCAGTCCTGCGGTCAGAGGGAGTGCTCCCGAGACCCAGTACTTC. Translation gives CASSPAVRGSAPETQYF.